This passage covers 26 T cell receptor beta chains from one sample sequenced in a study of cytomegalovirus exposure and HLA in healthy donors. This table comes from immunoSEQ multiplex PCR, and its TCRdb copy is limited to in-frame clones, with some not included. The sample has roughly 90,000 clones; 80% to 95% are singletons. Sequenced: PBMCs. The receptors were sampled from a woman in her 30s in good health and CMV-seropositive.

The V call is TRBV9, the J call TRBJ2-5; the match to TRBD2 covers 10 bases. Germline-derived CDR1 and CDR2 are SGDLS and YYNGEE. Unmatched junction bases numbered 13, after V lost 0 bases and J lost 5 bases. The CDR3 is 18 amino acids. CDR3 protein: CASSVDSTSGTAWETQYF. In nucleotides, the CDR3 is TGTGCCAGCAGCGTAGACTCCACTAGCGGGACAGCTTGGGAGACCCAGTACTTC.

The chain employs TRBV7-8 and TRBJ1-3, with 7 bases identical to TRBD1. CDR1 is SGHVS, CDR2 FQNEAQ, per germline. V shed 3 bases and J 1 base; nucleotides not matched to a gene: 6. The CDR3 totals 16 residues. The CDR3 spells CASSFSRGSSGNTIYF. DNA of the CDR3: TGTGCCAGCAGCTTCAGCAGGGGGTCTTCTGGAAACACCATATATTTT. The variable domain in full, with the rest retrieved from reference TRBV7-8 and TRBJ1-3, is GAGVSQSPRYKVAKRGQDVALRCDPISGHVSLFWYQQALGQGPEFLTYFQNEAQLDKSGLPSDRFFAERPEGSVSTLKIQRTQQEDSAVYLCASSFSRGSSGNTIYFGEGSWLTVV.

The V and J genes are TRBV5-4 and TRBJ2-7, with TRBD2 matching over 9 bases. J gave up 5 bases and V 4 bases, and 10 bases lay outside the gene matches. The germline V gene has CDR1 SGHNT and CDR2 YYREEE (reference sequence). This CDR3 is 15 amino acids long. The CDR3 region has the DNA TGTGCCAGCAGCACGCCGATCAGCGGGAGGAACGAGCAGTACTTC. Residues: CASSTPISGRNEQYF.

The count of this clone is one. This chain uses TRBV7-6 with TRBJ2-5; D is uncertain. This CDR3 is 15 amino acids long. Germline CDR1 is SGHVS and CDR2 is FNYEAQ. V was trimmed by 0 bases and J by 2 bases, leaving 10 bases between them. The CDR3, as DNA: TGTGCCAGCAGCTTAGCGATGGCTAGACAAGAGACCCAGTACTTC. Its protein product is CASSLAMARQETQYF.

The V call is TRBV5-8, the J call TRBJ2-5; 8 bases are shared with TRBD1. Unmatched junction bases numbered 6, after V lost 4 bases and J lost 1 base. The CDR3 loop spans 15 amino acids. The germline CDR1 and CDR2 sequences are SGHTS and YDEGEE. The CDR3 DNA reads TGTGCCAGCAGCCTGTGGGACAGGCTCCAAGAGACCCAGTACTTC. This sequence encodes CASSLWDRLQETQYF.

In this sample, this clone turned up a few times. The genes are TRBV27 and TRBJ2-6; maybe TRBD1 (5 bases). The germline V gene encodes CDR1 MNHEY and CDR2 SMNVEV (reference sequence). CDR3 length equals 16 residues. Trimming left V 3 bases short and J 2 bases short, with 11 bases between. The CDR3 DNA reads as TGTGCCAGCAGTTTGTCGGACATGGCTGGGGCCAACGTCCTGACTTTC. Its translation is CASSLSDMAGANVLTF.

The CDR3 DNA sequence: TGTGCCAGCAGTCTAACAGGGGTGGAAAAACTGTTTTTT. It translates to CASSLTGVEKLFF. This chain joins TRBV5-6 and TRBJ1-4, with 7 nucleotides matching TRBD1. The CDR3 covers 13 residues. V shed 5 bases, J shed 8 bases, and the junction held 6 bases outside the gene matches. Germline assignment: CDR1 SGHDT and CDR2 YYEEEE.

The rearrangement joins TRBV7-2 to TRBJ2-2, with 10 nucleotides matching TRBD2. Looked up from germline, CDR1 is SGHTA and CDR2 is FQGNSA. This CDR3 is built from 17 residues. The V gene end was trimmed by 3 bases and the J gene end by 0 bases; junction bases not matched to a gene: 4. The DNA of the CDR3 is TGTGCCAGCAGCTTCGATAGCGGGAGGACGAACACCGGGGAGCTGTTTTTT. This codes for CASSFDSGRTNTGELFF. Looking up the rest from reference TRBV7-2 and TRBJ2-2 gives the full variable domain: GAGVSQSPSNKVTEKGKDVELRCDPISGHTALYWYRQSLGQGLEFLIYFQGNSAPDKSGLPSDRFSAERTGGSVSTLTIQRTQQEDSAVYLCASSFDSGRTNTGELFFGEGSRLTVL.

In its sample, this clone was seen once. The chain combines TRBV4-3 with TRBJ2-7, with 7 bases aligning to TRBD2. CDR1 and CDR2 (germline): LGHNA, YSLEER. The V segment lost 4 bases and the J segment 2 bases; nucleotides outside the gene matches: 23. The CDR3 runs to 20 residues. This CDR3 reads CASSLLFSRLAEGYPYEQYF. CDR3 bases: TGCGCCAGCAGCCTCCTTTTCAGTCGCCTAGCGGAGGGGTACCCCTACGAGCAGTACTTC.

The chain carries TRBV4-1 and TRBJ2-5, with a weak D call TRBD2 (5 bases). CDR3 length equals 15 residues. With 0 bases removed from V and 5 bases from J, the gap between germline ends came to 13 bases. Germline-derived CDR1 and CDR2 are MGHRA and YSYEKL. The CDR3 reads CASSQEAVAPETQYF. The CDR3 DNA follows: TGCGCCAGCAGCCAAGAGGCTGTAGCGCCGGAGACCCAGTACTTC.

The chain links TRBV30 to TRBJ2-5; D call uncertain. This CDR3 contains 10 residues. Trimming took off 5 bases at V and 4 bases at J, with 5 bases between the two ends. CDR1 and CDR2 (germline): GTSNPN, SVGIG (reference sequence). CDR3 sequence reads: CAWGRETQYF. CDR3 DNA: TGTGCCTGGGGGCGAGAGACCCAGTACTTC.

The chain joins TRBV5-6 to TRBJ1-2; 8 bases match TRBD1. The germline gives CDR1 SGHDT, CDR2 YYEEEE. V gave up 2 bases and J gave up 5 bases; unmatched junction bases: 5. The CDR3 consists of 14 residues. CDR3 in DNA: TGTGCCAGCAGCTTTGGGACAGGTTCATATGGCTACACCTTC. Protein sequence: CASSFGTGSYGYTF. The full variable domain, its missing parts supplied by reference TRBV5-6 and TRBJ1-2, is DAGVTQSPTHLIKTRGQQVTLRCSPKSGHDTVSWYQQALGQGPQFIFQYYEEEERQRGNFPDRFSGHQFPNYSSELNVNALLLGDSALYLCASSFGTGSYGYTFGSGTRLTVV.

This clone was seen just once. One end of the junction does not line up with germline, which may come from a read error. The chain carries TRBV10-2 and TRBJ2-6, with D unclear. The CDR3 loop spans 13 amino acids. CDR1 is WSHSY and CDR2 is SAAADI in the germline V gene. DNA of the CDR3: TGCGCCAGCAGTGAGCAAGGCAGCGCCGGCGCGTCATTC. Its protein product is CASSEQGSAGASF.

The table lists this clone with a few counts. The chain combines TRBV5-4 with TRBJ2-5, with a possible D match to TRBD2 (5 bases). Germline lookup yields CDR1 SGHNT and CDR2 YYREEE (reference sequence). Trimming took off 3 bases at V and 1 base at J, with 7 bases between the two ends. The CDR3 sequence is 13 residues long. This CDR3 is CASSSGLQETQYF. As DNA, the CDR3 is TGTGCCAGCAGCTCCGGACTCCAAGAGACCCAGTACTTC.

The chain couples TRBV20-1 to TRBJ2-7; D not resolved. Germline assignment: CDR1 DFQATT and CDR2 SNEGSKA (reference sequence). The CDR3 is made up of 11 amino acids. The ends were cut back, 3 bases at V and 3 bases at J, with 6 bases in the middle. The CDR3 sequence is CSASPGYEQYF. The CDR3, as DNA: TGCAGTGCTAGTCCGGGCTACGAGCAGTACTTC.

The V call is TRBV7-2, the J call TRBJ2-2; 10 bases line up with TRBD2. The V and J ends lost 2 bases and 2 bases, in that order; junction bases with no gene match: 11. Per the germline V gene, CDR1 is SGHTA and CDR2 is FQGNSA. This CDR3 is 19 amino acids long. The DNA for the CDR3 is TGTGCCAGCAGCTTAAGGAGTCTAGCGGGAGCGGCAAACACCGGGGAGCTGTTTTTT. Encoded protein: CASSLRSLAGAANTGELFF.

The chain combines TRBV7-2 with TRBJ2-3; 8 positions agree with TRBD2. Per the germline V gene, CDR1 is SGHTA and CDR2 is FQGNSA. V shed 4 bases and J 3 bases; nucleotides not matched to a gene: 6. The CDR3 runs 15 residues. The CDR3 DNA reads TGTGCCAGCAGCTCTAGGACTAGCTCTACAGATACGCAGTATTTT. Amino acid sequence: CASSSRTSSTDTQYF.

Written as DNA, the CDR3 is TGTGCCAGCAGCCCCGACTGGAACACTGAAGCTTTCTTT. It is translated as CASSPDWNTEAFF. V is TRBV7-2 and J is TRBJ1-1; D is unresolved. V lost 5 bases and J lost 1, with 8 bases in between. Germline CDR1 SGHTA, CDR2 FQGNSA. CDR3 length equals 13 residues.

This chain uses TRBV5-5 with TRBJ1-2; D gene uncertain. There are 13 residues in the CDR3. CDR1 and CDR2 (germline): SGHKS, YYEKEE (reference sequence). V lost 0 bases and J 8 bases, leaving 11 bases between the germline ends. The CDR3 loop is CASSLDSSGGYTF. The CDR3 coding sequence is TGTGCCAGCAGCTTGGACAGTAGTGGGGGCTACACCTTC.

V gene TRBV11-2 combines with J gene TRBJ1-3; maybe TRBD1 (6 bases). Trimming took 5 bases from V and 0 from J, leaving 11 bases between them. CDR1 and CDR2 (germline): SGHAT, FQNNGV. The CDR3 totals 15 residues. The CDR3 protein is CASSPGQFSGNTIYF. DNA for the CDR3: TGTGCCAGCAGCCCCGGACAGTTCTCTGGAAACACCATATATTTT. Full variable domain (remainder filled in from reference TRBV11-2 and TRBJ1-3): EAGVAQSPRYKIIEKRQSVAFWCNPISGHATLYWYQQILGQGPKLLIQFQNNGVVDDSQLPKDRFSAERLKGVDSTLKIQPAKLEDSAVYLCASSPGQFSGNTIYFGEGSWLTVV.

The rearrangement links TRBV4-3 to TRBJ1-4; 7 bases agree with TRBD1. Germline V gene data show CDR1 as LGHNA and CDR2 as YSLEER. The CDR3 sequence is 15 residues long. The V segment lost 0 bases and the J segment 8 bases; nucleotides outside the gene matches: 6. CDR3 sequence (DNA): TGCGCCAGCAGCCAAGATCGGGACAGACTCGAAAAACTGTTTTTT. This translates into CASSQDRDRLEKLFF.

Here the CDR3 reads CASSEANRASGRWETQYF. In nucleotides, the CDR3 is TGTGCCAGCAGTGAAGCAAATAGGGCTAGCGGGAGATGGGAGACCCAGTACTTC. This chain connects TRBV6-1 to TRBJ2-5, with 10 bases lining up with TRBD2. The CDR3 loop spans 18 amino acids. V lost 0 bases and J lost 5; bases outside the gene matches: 12. Germline CDR1 reads MNHNS; CDR2 reads SASEGT.

The rearrangement joins TRBV4-2 to TRBJ2-1; 9 bases are shared with TRBD2. The V segment lost 4 bases and the J segment 10 bases; nucleotides outside the gene matches: 14. Germline V CDR1 and CDR2: LGHNA, YNFKEQ. The CDR3 runs to 16 residues. DNA of the CDR3: TGTGCCAGCAGCCCGTCCACTAGCGGGTATTCAGGCGAGCAGTTCTTC. Protein sequence: CASSPSTSGYSGEQFF.

The chain is built from TRBV10-3 and TRBJ2-7; D may be TRBD2 (6 bases). Trimming pared 6 bases from V and 7 bases from J, leaving 22 bases between. The CDR3 has 15 residues. Germline CDR1 and CDR2: ENHRY and SYGVKD. In DNA, the CDR3 is TGTGCCATCAGAAATAGTGTGGGGGACTCTCGGGAGCAGTACTTC. Translating gives CAIRNSVGDSREQYF.

The V call is TRBV5-1, the J call TRBJ2-5, with TRBD2 matching over 11 bases. The germline V gene has CDR1 SGHRS and CDR2 YFSETQ. The CDR3 length is 16 residues. Germline trimming cut 2 bases from V and 7 bases from J; bases unmatched to any gene: 10. The CDR3 protein is CASSLVGLAEGGTQYF. The CDR3 nucleotides are TGCGCCAGCAGCTTAGTGGGACTAGCGGAGGGGGGGACCCAGTACTTC.

This chain connects TRBV11-2 to TRBJ1-2; TRBD1 aligns across 8 bases. Germline V gives CDR1 SGHAT, CDR2 FQNNGV. Unmatched junction bases numbered 17, after V lost 0 bases and J lost 5 bases. The CDR3 sequence is 19 residues long. The CDR3 bases are TGTGCCAGCAGCTTAGATTTCTTTGGTGGCAGGGGGCGCACTTATGGCTACACCTTC. Its translation: CASSLDFFGGRGRTYGYTF.